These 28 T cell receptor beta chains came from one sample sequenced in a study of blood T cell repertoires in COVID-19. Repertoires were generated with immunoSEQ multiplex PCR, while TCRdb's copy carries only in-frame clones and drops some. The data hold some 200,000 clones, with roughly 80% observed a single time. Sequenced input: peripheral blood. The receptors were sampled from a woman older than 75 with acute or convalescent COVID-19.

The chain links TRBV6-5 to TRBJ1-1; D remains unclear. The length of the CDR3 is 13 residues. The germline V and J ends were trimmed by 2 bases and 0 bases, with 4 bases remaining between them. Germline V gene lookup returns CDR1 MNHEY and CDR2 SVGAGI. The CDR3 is CASSYAVNTEAFF. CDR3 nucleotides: TGTGCCAGCAGTTACGCGGTGAACACTGAAGCTTTCTTT.

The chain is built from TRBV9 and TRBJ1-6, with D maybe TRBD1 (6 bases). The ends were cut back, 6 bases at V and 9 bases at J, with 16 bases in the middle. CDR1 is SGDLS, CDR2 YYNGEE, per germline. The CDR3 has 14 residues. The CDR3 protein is CASIPTGGASPLHF. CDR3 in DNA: TGTGCCAGCATACCCACGGGGGGGGCTTCACCCCTCCACTTT.

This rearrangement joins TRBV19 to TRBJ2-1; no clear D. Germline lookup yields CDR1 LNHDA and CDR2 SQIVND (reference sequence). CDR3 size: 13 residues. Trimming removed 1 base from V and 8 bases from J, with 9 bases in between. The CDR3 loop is CASSIVLYDEQFF. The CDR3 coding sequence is TGTGCCAGTAGTATAGTACTATACGATGAGCAGTTCTTC. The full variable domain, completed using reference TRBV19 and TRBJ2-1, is DGGITQSPKYLFRKEGQNVTLSCEQNLNHDAMYWYRQDPGQGLRLIYYSQIVNDFQKGDIAEGYSVSREKKESFPLTVTSAQKNPTAFYLCASSIVLYDEQFFGPGTRLTVL.

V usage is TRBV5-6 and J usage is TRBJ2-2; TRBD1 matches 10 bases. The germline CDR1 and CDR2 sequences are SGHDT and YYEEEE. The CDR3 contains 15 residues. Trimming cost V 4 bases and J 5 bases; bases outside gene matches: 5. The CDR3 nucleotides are TGTGCCAGCAGCCCTTCGGACAGGGGGACCGGGGAGCTGTTTTTT. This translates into CASSPSDRGTGELFF. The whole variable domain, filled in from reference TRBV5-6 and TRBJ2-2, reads DAGVTQSPTHLIKTRGQQVTLRCSPKSGHDTVSWYQQALGQGPQFIFQYYEEEERQRGNFPDRFSGHQFPNYSSELNVNALLLGDSALYLCASSPSDRGTGELFFGEGSRLTVL.

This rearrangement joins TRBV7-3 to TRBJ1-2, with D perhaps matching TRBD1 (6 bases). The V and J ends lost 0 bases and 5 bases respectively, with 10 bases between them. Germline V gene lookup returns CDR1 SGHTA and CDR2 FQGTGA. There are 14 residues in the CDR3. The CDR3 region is CASSLTGQGYGYTF. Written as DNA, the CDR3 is TGTGCCAGCAGCTTAACCGGCCAGGGGTATGGCTACACCTTC.

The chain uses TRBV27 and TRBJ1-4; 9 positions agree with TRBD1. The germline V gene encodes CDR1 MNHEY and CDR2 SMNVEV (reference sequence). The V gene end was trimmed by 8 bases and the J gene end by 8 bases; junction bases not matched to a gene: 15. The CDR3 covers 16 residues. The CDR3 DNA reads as TGTGCCAGCGGGTCCCCTCACACCGGGACAGGGGAAAAACTGTTTTTT. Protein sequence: CASGSPHTGTGEKLFF.

CDR3 amino acids: CASSLARKAQYF. DNA for the CDR3: TGTGCCAGCAGCTTAGCGCGGAAGGCCCAGTACTTC. The genes are TRBV7-2 and TRBJ2-5; no clear D gene. Trimming took 0 bases from V and 9 from J, leaving 8 bases between them. CDR1 is SGHTA and CDR2 is FQGNSA in the germline V gene. CDR3 size: 12 residues.

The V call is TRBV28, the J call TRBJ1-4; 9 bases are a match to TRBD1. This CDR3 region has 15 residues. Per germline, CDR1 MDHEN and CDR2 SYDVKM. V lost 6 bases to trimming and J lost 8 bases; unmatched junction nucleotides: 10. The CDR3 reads CASSPPGTGNEKLFF. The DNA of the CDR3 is TGTGCCAGCAGCCCGCCCGGGACAGGGAACGAAAAACTGTTTTTT.

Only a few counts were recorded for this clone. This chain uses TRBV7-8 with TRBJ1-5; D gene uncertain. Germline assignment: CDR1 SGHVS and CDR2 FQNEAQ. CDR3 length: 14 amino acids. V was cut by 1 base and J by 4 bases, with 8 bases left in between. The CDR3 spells CASSLVEANQPQHF. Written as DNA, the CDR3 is TGTGCCAGCAGCTTAGTAGAGGCGAATCAGCCCCAGCATTTT. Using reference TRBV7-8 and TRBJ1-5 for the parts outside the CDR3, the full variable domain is GAGVSQSPRYKVAKRGQDVALRCDPISGHVSLFWYQQALGQGPEFLTYFQNEAQLDKSGLPSDRFFAERPEGSVSTLKIQRTQQEDSAVYLCASSLVEANQPQHFGDGTRLSIL.

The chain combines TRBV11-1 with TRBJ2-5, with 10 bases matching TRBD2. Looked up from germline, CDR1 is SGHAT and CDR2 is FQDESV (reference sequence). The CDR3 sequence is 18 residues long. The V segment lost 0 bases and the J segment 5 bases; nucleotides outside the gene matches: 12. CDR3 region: CASSLARDSGRAGETQYF. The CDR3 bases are TGTGCCAGCAGCTTAGCCCGGGACAGCGGGAGGGCCGGTGAGACCCAGTACTTC.

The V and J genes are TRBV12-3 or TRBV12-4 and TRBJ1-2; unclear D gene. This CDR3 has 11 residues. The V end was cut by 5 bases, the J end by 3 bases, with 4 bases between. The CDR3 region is CASSTDYGYTF. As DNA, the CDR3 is TGTGCCAGCAGTACAGACTATGGCTACACCTTC.

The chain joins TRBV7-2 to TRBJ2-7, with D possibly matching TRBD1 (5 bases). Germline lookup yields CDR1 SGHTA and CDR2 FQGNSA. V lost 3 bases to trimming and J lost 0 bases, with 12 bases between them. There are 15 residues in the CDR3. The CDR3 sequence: CASSFELGRSYEQYF. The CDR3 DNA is TGTGCCAGCAGCTTCGAGTTGGGGCGCTCCTACGAGCAGTACTTC.

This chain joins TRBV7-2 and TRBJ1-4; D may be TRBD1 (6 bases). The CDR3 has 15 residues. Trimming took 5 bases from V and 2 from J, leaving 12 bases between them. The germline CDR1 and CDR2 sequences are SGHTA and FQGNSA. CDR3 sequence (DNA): TGTGCCAGCAGCCGCCAAGGGGGTACTAATGAAAAACTGTTTTTT. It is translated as CASSRQGGTNEKLFF.

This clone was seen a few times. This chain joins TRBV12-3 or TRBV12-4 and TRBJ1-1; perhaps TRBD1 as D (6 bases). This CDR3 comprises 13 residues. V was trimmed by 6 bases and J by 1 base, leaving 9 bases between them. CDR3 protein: CASRWGPNTEAFF. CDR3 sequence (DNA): TGTGCCAGCAGGTGGGGGCCGAACACTGAAGCTTTCTTT.

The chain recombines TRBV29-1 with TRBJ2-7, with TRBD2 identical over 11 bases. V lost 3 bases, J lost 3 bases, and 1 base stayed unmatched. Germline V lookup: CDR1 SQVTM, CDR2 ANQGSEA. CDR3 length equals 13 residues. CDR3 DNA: TGCAGCGTTGACACTAGCGGGAGCTACGAGCAGTACTTC. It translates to CSVDTSGSYEQYF.

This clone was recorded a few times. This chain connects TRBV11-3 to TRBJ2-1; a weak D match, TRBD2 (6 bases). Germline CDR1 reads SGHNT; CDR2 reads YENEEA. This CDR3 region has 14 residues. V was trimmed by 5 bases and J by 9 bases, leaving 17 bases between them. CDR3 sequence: CASSETTAGTEQFF. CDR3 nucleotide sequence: TGTGCCAGCAGCGAGACCACGGCGGGGACTGAGCAGTTCTTC.

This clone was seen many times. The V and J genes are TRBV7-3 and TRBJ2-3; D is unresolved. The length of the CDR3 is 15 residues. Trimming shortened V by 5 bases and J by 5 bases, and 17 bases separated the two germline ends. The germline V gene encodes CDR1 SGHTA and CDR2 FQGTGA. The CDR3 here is CASSPYGGSEDTQYF. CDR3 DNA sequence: TGTGCCAGCAGCCCCTACGGCGGATCTGAAGATACGCAGTATTTT.

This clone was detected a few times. CDR3 amino acids: CSVELVDRDSYEQYF. In DNA, the CDR3 is TGCAGCGTTGAATTGGTAGACAGGGACTCCTACGAGCAGTACTTC. The chain combines TRBV29-1 with TRBJ2-7, with 7 bases fitting TRBD1. V dropped 2 bases and J dropped 0; count of bases not matched to a gene: 7. The CDR3 is made up of 15 amino acids. Germline CDR1 reads SQVTM; CDR2 reads ANQGSEA.

DNA for the CDR3: TGCGCCAGCAGCCAAAGACAGGGACTCTACGAGCAGTACTTC. Translation gives CASSQRQGLYEQYF. The rearrangement joins TRBV4-1 to TRBJ2-7; D might be TRBD1 (7 bases). Germline V gives CDR1 MGHRA, CDR2 YSYEKL. The CDR3 runs to 14 residues. V shed 2 bases and J shed 3 bases, with 11 bases lying between them.

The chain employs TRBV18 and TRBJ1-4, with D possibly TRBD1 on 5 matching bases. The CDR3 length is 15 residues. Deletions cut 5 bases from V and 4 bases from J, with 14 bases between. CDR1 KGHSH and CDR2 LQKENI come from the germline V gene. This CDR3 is CASSARGGINEKLFF. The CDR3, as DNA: TGTGCCAGCTCAGCACGGGGGGGGATTAATGAAAAACTGTTTTTT.

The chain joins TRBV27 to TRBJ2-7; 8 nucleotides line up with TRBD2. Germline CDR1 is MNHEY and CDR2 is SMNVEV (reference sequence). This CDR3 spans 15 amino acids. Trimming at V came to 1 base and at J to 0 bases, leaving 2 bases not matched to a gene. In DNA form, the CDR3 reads TGTGCCAGCAGTTTATTCAGCGGGAGCTCCTACGAGCAGTACTTC. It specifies CASSLFSGSSYEQYF.

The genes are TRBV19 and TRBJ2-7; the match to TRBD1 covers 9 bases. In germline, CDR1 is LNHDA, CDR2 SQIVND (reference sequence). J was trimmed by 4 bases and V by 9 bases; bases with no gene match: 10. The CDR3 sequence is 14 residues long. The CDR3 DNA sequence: TGTGCCAGCAAGTCCGGGACAGGGATATACGAGCAGTACTTC. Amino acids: CASKSGTGIYEQYF.

The CDR3 DNA follows: TGTGCCTGGGACAGGGGGCGAACTATAAACACTGAAGCTTTCTTT. It specifies CAWDRGRTINTEAFF. V is TRBV30 and J is TRBJ1-1, with TRBD1 matching over 10 bases. The junction had 8 bases not matched to a gene; V was cut back by 5 bases and J by 2 bases. Germline CDR1 reads GTSNPN; CDR2 reads SVGIG (reference sequence). The CDR3 length is 15 residues.

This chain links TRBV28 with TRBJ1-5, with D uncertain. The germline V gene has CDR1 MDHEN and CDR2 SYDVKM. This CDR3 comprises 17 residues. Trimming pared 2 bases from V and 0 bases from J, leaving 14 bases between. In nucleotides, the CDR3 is TGTGCCAGCAGTTTACCCACCACGTCCTATAGCAATCAGCCCCAGCATTTT. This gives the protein CASSLPTTSYSNQPQHF.

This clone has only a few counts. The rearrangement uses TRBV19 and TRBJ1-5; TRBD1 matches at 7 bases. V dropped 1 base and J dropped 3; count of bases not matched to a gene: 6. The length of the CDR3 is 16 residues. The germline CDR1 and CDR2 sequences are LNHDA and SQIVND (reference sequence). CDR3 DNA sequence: TGTGCCAGTAGTATAGCCCATACAGGGGTCAATCAGCCCCAGCATTTT. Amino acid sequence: CASSIAHTGVNQPQHF.

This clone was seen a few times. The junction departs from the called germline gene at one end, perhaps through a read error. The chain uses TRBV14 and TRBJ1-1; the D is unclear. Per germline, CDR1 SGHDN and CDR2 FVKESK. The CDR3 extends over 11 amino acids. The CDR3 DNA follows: TGTGCCAGCGGCCAGGCCCTTGAAGCTTTCTTT. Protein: CASGQALEAFF.

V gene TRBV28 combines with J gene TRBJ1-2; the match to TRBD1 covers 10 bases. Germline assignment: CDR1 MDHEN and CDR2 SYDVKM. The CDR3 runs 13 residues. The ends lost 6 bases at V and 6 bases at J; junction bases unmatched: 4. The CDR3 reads CASRTGGADGYTF. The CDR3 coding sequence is TGTGCCAGCAGGACAGGGGGCGCGGATGGCTACACCTTC.

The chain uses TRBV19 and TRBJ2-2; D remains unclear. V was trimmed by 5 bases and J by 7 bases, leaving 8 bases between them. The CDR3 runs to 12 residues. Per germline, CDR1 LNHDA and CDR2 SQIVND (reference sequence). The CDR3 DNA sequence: TGTGCCAGTAGTGCCCCGGGCGGGGAGCTGTTTTTT. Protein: CASSAPGGELFF.